The 31 T cell receptor beta chains below were found in one sample sequenced in a study of OX40 agonist ivuxolimab in advanced cancers. Libraries were built with the immunoSEQ multiplex PCR assay. Drawn from immuneACCESS, this table holds only the in-frame rearrangements with V and J called that TCRdb kept. Clones are partly lost; checked studies trace under half to an unresolved V gene and leave the rest unexplained. The table for this sample lists 70,000 or so clones; approximately 80% of them were counted only once. Of the sample, over 0.95% falls within the top ten clones. The sample in question was CD4+ or CD8+ T cells sorted from blood, obtained in a trial of the OX40 agonist ivuxolimab. Source of these receptors: an adult with an advanced solid tumor such as melanoma, head and neck, liver or kidney cancer.

The chain recombines TRBV2 with TRBJ2-2, with unresolved D. The CDR3 is 13 amino acids. Per the germline V gene, CDR1 is SNHLY and CDR2 is FYNNEI. V shed 3 bases and J shed 1 base, with 3 bases lying between them. CDR3 sequence reads: CASSEGNTGELFF. Here the CDR3 DNA reads TGTGCCAGCAGTGAGGGGAACACCGGGGAGCTGTTTTTT. Complete variable domain (other parts from reference TRBV2 and TRBJ2-2): EPEVTQTPSHQVTQMGQEVILRCVPISNHLYFYWYRQILGQKVEFLVSFYNNEISEKSEIFDDQFSVERPDGSNFTLKIRSTKLEDSAMYFCASSEGNTGELFFGEGSRLTVL.

The chain recombines TRBV5-1 with TRBJ1-1; D gene uncertain. CDR1 SGHRS and CDR2 YFSETQ come from the germline V gene. V dropped 0 bases and J dropped 8 bases, with 14 bases sitting between them. The CDR3 consists of 14 residues. The chain's CDR3 is CASSLGPARGEAFF. CDR3 nucleotide sequence: TGCGCCAGCAGCTTGGGCCCGGCGAGAGGCGAAGCTTTCTTT.

The J gene is TRBJ1-4, the V gene TRBV20-1, with D unclear. This CDR3 contains 11 residues. Germline V gene data show CDR1 as DFQATT and CDR2 as SNEGSKA (reference sequence). Trimming cost V 7 bases and J 4 bases, with 7 bases left between them. DNA of the CDR3: TGCAGTGGACTGATTAATGAAAAACTGTTTTTT. Its translation: CSGLINEKLFF.

This clone was picked up a small number of times. The chain uses TRBV6-4 and TRBJ2-3; 8 nucleotides agree with TRBD1. J lost 6 bases, V lost 5 bases, and 10 bases had no gene match. Germline CDR1 reads MRHNA; CDR2 reads SNTAGT. The length of the CDR3 is 15 residues. CDR3: CASSPDRGNGDTQYF. The CDR3 nucleotides read TGTGCCAGCAGTCCCGACAGGGGAAATGGGGATACGCAGTATTTT.

The V gene is TRBV5-4, the J gene TRBJ1-3; no clear D gene. V lost 0 bases, J lost 2 bases, and 9 bases lay in between. CDR3 length equals 15 residues. CDR1 and CDR2 from the germline V gene are SGHNT and YYREEE (reference sequence). The CDR3 DNA follows: TGTGCCAGCAGCTTGGACAGTGGGGCTGGAAACACCATATATTTT. Translating it yields CASSLDSGAGNTIYF.

The chain joins TRBV5-5 to TRBJ2-7; 12 bases match TRBD2. The V gene's germline CDR1 is SGHKS and CDR2 YYEKEE (reference sequence). The V segment lost 1 base and the J segment 5 bases; nucleotides outside the gene matches: 10. The CDR3 has 17 residues. CDR3 amino acids: CASSLRPSGGAANEQYF. The CDR3 nucleotides read TGTGCCAGCAGCTTGAGGCCTAGCGGGGGGGCGGCAAACGAGCAGTACTTC.

The genes are TRBV6-5 and TRBJ1-1; D gene unclear. The CDR3 is 16 amino acids. V dropped 4 bases and J dropped 1 base, with 16 bases sitting between them. CDR1 and CDR2 from the germline V gene are MNHEY and SVGAGI. The CDR3 region has the DNA TGTGCCAGCAGTTTCGTTCAGTTTGGGAAGAACACTGAAGCTTTCTTT. Its protein product is CASSFVQFGKNTEAFF.

CDR3 bases: TGCGCCAGCAGCGTGGGCTGGGACCTCGGGGGAACCTACAATGAGCAGTTCTTC. Amino acids: CASSVGWDLGGTYNEQFF. V usage is TRBV5-1 and J usage is TRBJ2-1, with TRBD2 as a possible D gene (6 bases). V was clipped by 4 bases and J by 2 bases, with 22 bases between them. In germline, CDR1 is SGHRS, CDR2 YFSETQ. This CDR3 region has 18 residues. Supplemented by reference TRBV5-1 and TRBJ2-1, the full variable domain reads KAGVTQTPRYLIKTRGQQVTLSCSPISGHRSVSWYQQTPGQGLQFLFEYFSETQRNKGNFPGRFSGRQFSNSRSEMNVSTLELGDSALYLCASSVGWDLGGTYNEQFFGPGTRLTVL.

This clone was detected only once. CDR3 bases: TGTGCCAGCAGTGAAAATCGGCCCGGGGCAGGGGCGGGGAACACTGAAGCTTTCTTT. Translation gives CASSENRPGAGAGNTEAFF. The V call is TRBV2, the J call TRBJ1-1; the D gene is possibly TRBD1 (6 bases). Germline V lookup: CDR1 SNHLY, CDR2 FYNNEI. There are 19 residues in the CDR3. V lost 2 bases to trimming and J lost 1 base, with 23 bases between them.

This clone was observed a few times. The CDR3 here is CASSEMTRTGTFF. The DNA for the CDR3 is TGTGCCAGCAGTGAGATGACGAGGACCGGAACTTTCTTT. This chain joins TRBV9 and TRBJ1-1; no definite D call. The CDR3 is made up of 13 amino acids. V lost 5 bases, J lost 12 bases, and 20 bases lay in between. The V gene's germline CDR1 is SGDLS and CDR2 YYNGEE.

The J gene is TRBJ2-3, the V gene TRBV5-4; 7 bases line up with TRBD1. This CDR3 comprises 14 residues. The V gene end was trimmed by 0 bases and the J gene end by 6 bases; junction bases not matched to a gene: 4. Germline V gene sequence: CDR1 SGHNT, CDR2 YYREEE (reference sequence). The CDR3 region is CASSLGGGQDTQYF. The CDR3 nucleotides are TGTGCCAGCAGCTTGGGAGGGGGCCAGGATACGCAGTATTTT.

The V and J genes are TRBV11-2 and TRBJ1-4, with 8 bases identical to TRBD1. The CDR3 runs 15 residues. V shed 5 bases and J 4 bases; nucleotides not matched to a gene: 6. Germline lookup yields CDR1 SGHAT and CDR2 FQNNGV. The CDR3 region has the DNA TGTGCCAGCAGCCCGGGGACAGGCCTTAATGAAAAACTGTTTTTT. It specifies CASSPGTGLNEKLFF. Full variable domain (missing parts from reference TRBV11-2 and TRBJ1-4): EAGVAQSPRYKIIEKRQSVAFWCNPISGHATLYWYQQILGQGPKLLIQFQNNGVVDDSQLPKDRFSAERLKGVDSTLKIQPAKLEDSAVYLCASSPGTGLNEKLFFGSGTQLSVL.

The chain links TRBV2 to TRBJ1-2; D unclear. This CDR3 is built from 11 residues. V was pared by 8 bases and J by 3 bases, with 7 bases between. The V gene's germline CDR1 is SNHLY and CDR2 FYNNEI. The CDR3: CASGSYYGYTF. The CDR3 bases are TGTGCCAGCGGGAGTTACTATGGCTACACCTTC.

This clone is a singleton in its sample. V usage is TRBV5-1 and J usage is TRBJ2-2; 8 bases are shared with TRBD2. V shed 2 bases and J 6 bases; nucleotides not matched to a gene: 9. CDR3 length equals 16 residues. Germline V gene data show CDR1 as SGHRS and CDR2 as YFSETQ. The DNA for the CDR3 is TGCGCCAGCAGCTTTCGGGGGGGCGCTCGGGCCGGGGAGCTGTTTTTT. It specifies CASSFRGGARAGELFF.

The V call is TRBV7-7, the J call TRBJ2-5; D unresolved. The CDR3 has 13 residues. V shed 1 base and J shed 2 bases, with 5 bases lying between them. Germline assignment: CDR1 SSHAT and CDR2 FNYEAQ (reference sequence). The DNA of the CDR3 is TGTGCCAGCAGCTTAGGTTGGCAAGAGACCCAGTACTTC. This gives the protein CASSLGWQETQYF.

This chain links TRBV11-1 with TRBJ2-4; TRBD1 matches at 7 bases. The germline gives CDR1 SGHAT, CDR2 FQDESV (reference sequence). V dropped 1 base and J dropped 6; count of bases not matched to a gene: 3. The CDR3 length is 14 residues. This CDR3 reads CASSLGGTVNIQYF. The CDR3 DNA sequence: TGTGCCAGCAGCTTAGGGGGGACAGTAAACATTCAGTACTTC. The whole variable domain, filled in from reference TRBV11-1 and TRBJ2-4, reads EAEVAQSPRYKITEKSQAVAFWCDPISGHATLYWYRQILGQGPELLVQFQDESVVDDSQLPKDRFSAERLKGVDSTLKIQPAELGDSAMYLCASSLGGTVNIQYFGAGTRLSVL.

The rearrangement uses TRBV5-5 and TRBJ2-5; D uncertain. This CDR3 has 16 residues. Germline assignment: CDR1 SGHKS and CDR2 YYEKEE (reference sequence). With 2 bases removed from V and 5 bases from J, the gap between germline ends came to 19 bases. CDR3 nucleotides: TGTGCCAGCAGCTTAGGAAGGGTATCAATTTTTGAGACCCAGTACTTC. This sequence encodes CASSLGRVSIFETQYF. Using reference TRBV5-5 and TRBJ2-5 for the parts outside the CDR3, the full variable domain is DAGVTQSPTHLIKTRGQQVTLRCSPISGHKSVSWYQQVLGQGPQFIFQYYEKEERGRGNFPDRFSARQFPNYSSELNVNALLLGDSALYLCASSLGRVSIFETQYFGPGTRLLVL.

The chain is built from TRBV28 and TRBJ1-2; the D gene is possibly TRBD1 (6 bases). The V and J ends lost 3 bases and 4 bases respectively, with 9 bases between them. CDR3 length equals 13 residues. Germline-derived CDR1 and CDR2 are MDHEN and SYDVKM. CDR3 in DNA: TGTGCCAGCAGTTTCCAGGGGATCTATGGCTACACCTTC. Translation: CASSFQGIYGYTF.

V usage is TRBV7-8 and J usage is TRBJ2-5; D is unresolved. V was shortened by 1 base and J by 4 bases, with 7 bases between the two germline ends. The CDR3 has 13 residues. The germline V gene encodes CDR1 SGHVS and CDR2 FQNEAQ. CDR3 loop: CASSLVVTETQYF. The CDR3 DNA is TGTGCCAGCAGCTTAGTGGTGACAGAGACCCAGTACTTC.

The chain uses TRBV5-6 and TRBJ2-5; D gene ambiguous. V was shortened by 2 bases and J by 2 bases, with 10 bases between the two germline ends. CDR1 is SGHDT and CDR2 is YYEEEE in the germline V gene. The CDR3 totals 14 residues. CDR3 residues: CASSLSAFQETQYF. For the CDR3, the DNA is TGTGCCAGCAGCTTAAGTGCTTTTCAAGAGACCCAGTACTTC.

V and J are TRBV30 and TRBJ2-2; a possible D gene is TRBD1 (5 bases). Germline assignment: CDR1 GTSNPN and CDR2 SVGIG (reference sequence). CDR3 size: 12 residues. V was trimmed by 3 bases and J by 10 bases, leaving 12 bases between them. The CDR3, as DNA: TGTGCCTGGAGCCTCACCAGGGTGGAGCTGTTTTTT. This encodes CAWSLTRVELFF. The full variable domain, in which reference TRBV30 and TRBJ2-2 provide the parts outside the CDR3, is SQTIHQWPATLVQPVGSPLSLECTVEGTSNPNLYWYRQAAGRGLQLLFYSVGIGQISSEVPQNLSASRPQDRQFILSSKKLLLSDSGFYLCAWSLTRVELFFGEGSRLTVL.

This clone was seen only once. V usage is TRBV6-6 and J usage is TRBJ2-3; D gene unclear. The germline V gene has CDR1 MNHNY and CDR2 SVGAGI (reference sequence). Trimming pared 2 bases from V and 0 bases from J, leaving 6 bases between. This CDR3 region has 14 residues. The CDR3 loop reads CASSYTVSTDTQYF. The CDR3 coding sequence is TGTGCCAGCAGTTACACGGTTAGCACAGATACGCAGTATTTT.

The chain links TRBV4-1 to TRBJ2-7; D may match TRBD1 or TRBD2 (6 bases each). The CDR3 is 20 amino acids. Germline CDR1 is MGHRA and CDR2 is YSYEKL. The V gene lost 8 bases and the J gene lost 0 bases, with 32 bases spanning the gap. The CDR3 nucleotides are TGCGCCAGCGCGGAGGGTCTAGGGACGAGGACAGAAAAGAGCTCCTACGAGCAGTACTTC. Translating gives CASAEGLGTRTEKSSYEQYF.

The chain is built from TRBV4-1 and TRBJ1-5; 10 bases are shared with TRBD1. This CDR3 comprises 16 residues. The V gene's germline CDR1 is MGHRA and CDR2 YSYEKL. V trimming: 0 bases; J trimming: 6 bases; junction bases outside the gene matches: 5. The CDR3 DNA reads TGCGCCAGCAGCCAAGATCAGACAGGGGGCGGTCAGCCCCAGCATTTT. It yields the protein CASSQDQTGGGQPQHF.

The V gene is TRBV4-2, the J gene TRBJ2-1; the D is unclear. Trimming took off 0 bases at V and 5 bases at J, with 11 bases between the two ends. The CDR3 spans 15 residues. Looked up from germline, CDR1 is LGHNA and CDR2 is YNFKEQ. CDR3 in DNA: TGTGCCAGCAGCCAAGAAAGGCTACCTAACAATGAGCAGTTCTTC. It is translated as CASSQERLPNNEQFF.

This clone was counted between two and nine times. The rearrangement joins TRBV6-5 to TRBJ2-3; 11 nucleotides align to TRBD2. Trimming cost V 4 bases and J 4 bases; bases outside gene matches: 7. CDR3 length: 16 amino acids. Per germline, CDR1 MNHEY and CDR2 SVGAGI. The CDR3 DNA is TGTGCCAGCAGTTGGAATAGCGGGGGGGAGTCAGATACGCAGTATTTT. Translating it yields CASSWNSGGESDTQYF.

V is TRBV19 and J is TRBJ2-7; D is undetermined. The CDR3 spans 14 residues. Trimming pared 3 bases from V and 1 base from J, leaving 10 bases between. Germline CDR1 reads LNHDA; CDR2 reads SQIVND (reference sequence). The CDR3: CASSIDTASYEQYF. In DNA form, the CDR3 reads TGTGCCAGTAGTATCGATACGGCATCCTACGAGCAGTACTTC.

This chain links TRBV11-3 with TRBJ2-6; no firm D call. Germline V lookup: CDR1 SGHNT, CDR2 YENEEA. The CDR3 has 15 residues. The ends were cut back, 5 bases at V and 2 bases at J, with 10 bases in the middle. The CDR3 spells CASSPGWAGANVLTF. CDR3 nucleotides: TGTGCCAGCAGCCCGGGTTGGGCTGGGGCCAACGTCCTGACTTTC.

The V gene is TRBV29-1, the J gene TRBJ2-2, with D unresolved. The CDR3 is made up of 12 amino acids. The ends were cut back, 4 bases at V and 4 bases at J, with 7 bases in the middle. The V gene's germline CDR1 is SQVTM and CDR2 ANQGSEA. The CDR3 reads CSVGAVTGELFF. CDR3 nucleotides: TGCAGCGTTGGTGCGGTCACCGGGGAGCTGTTTTTT.

The V call is TRBV6-5, the J call TRBJ2-7; D is unclear. The germline V gene has CDR1 MNHEY and CDR2 SVGAGI. The length of the CDR3 is 13 residues. V shed 8 bases and J shed 2 bases, with 13 bases lying between them. CDR3 DNA: TGTGCCAGCCAGCCGGTAGCAGCCTACGAGCAGTACTTC. Amino acids: CASQPVAAYEQYF.

J is TRBJ2-7 and V is TRBV10-3; 7 bases align to TRBD1. The V and J ends lost 3 bases and 1 base, in that order; junction bases with no gene match: 3. Germline CDR1 ENHRY, CDR2 SYGVKD. The CDR3 has 14 amino acids. CDR3 nucleotide sequence: TGTGCCATCAGTGATCGGACAGGATCCTACGAGCAGTACTTC. Its protein is CAISDRTGSYEQYF.